This T cell receptor (beta chain) was identified in a study of human T cells and chemical hapten exposure. Study information: The sensitizer, 2% DPC, was used on roughly 2 cm by roughly 2 cm of upper inner arm skin.

Study-wide points: In comparison with controls, expanded TCRs gave rise to a significantly larger number of large CDR3 similarity clusters.

Indicated time point: pre-sensitization, week 0. The treatment is: therapeutic diphenylcyclopropenone sensitization with weekly scalp DPC. TCRdb passed the RACE reads through MiXCR, listing each CDR3 protein once. The sample lists 350,000 to 400,000 distinct CDR3 sequences; 5.1% were seen once. This clonotype has at least ten counts. Its antigen is unidentified. The receptor was isolated from a woman aged 45-65 years with alopecia areata. Some clones in this sample may be carry-over from other donors' samples. The source was whole blood, collected in connection with sensitization to the hapten diphenylcyclopropenone (DPC).

The CDR3 loop reads CSVSAGTGVYGYTF. CDR3 DNA sequence: TGCAGCGTTAGCGCCGGGACAGGGGTCTATGGCTACACCTTC. The J gene is TRBJ1-2, the V gene TRBV29-1, with 10 bases fitting TRBD1. This CDR3 comprises 14 residues. Germline V lookup: CDR1 SQVTM, CDR2 ANQGSEA. The V and J ends lost 5 bases and 4 bases, in that order; junction bases with no gene match: 7.